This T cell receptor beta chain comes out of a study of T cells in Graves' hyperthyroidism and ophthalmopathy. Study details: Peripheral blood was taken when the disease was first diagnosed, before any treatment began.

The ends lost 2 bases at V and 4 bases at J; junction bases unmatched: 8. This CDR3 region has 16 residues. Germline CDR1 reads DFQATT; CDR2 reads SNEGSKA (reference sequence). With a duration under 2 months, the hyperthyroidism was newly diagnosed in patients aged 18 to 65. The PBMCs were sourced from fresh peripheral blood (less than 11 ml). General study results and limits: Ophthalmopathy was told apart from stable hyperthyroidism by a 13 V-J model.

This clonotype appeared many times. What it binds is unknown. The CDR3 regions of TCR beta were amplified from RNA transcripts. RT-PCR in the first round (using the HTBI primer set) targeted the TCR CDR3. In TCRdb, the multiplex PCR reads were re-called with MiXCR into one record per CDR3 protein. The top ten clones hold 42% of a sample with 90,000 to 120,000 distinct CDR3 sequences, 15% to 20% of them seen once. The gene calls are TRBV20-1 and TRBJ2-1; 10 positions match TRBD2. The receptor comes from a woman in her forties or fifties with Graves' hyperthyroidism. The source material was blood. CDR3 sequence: CSARTLSGRAYNEQFF. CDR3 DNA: TGCAGTGCTAGAACTTTGAGCGGGAGGGCATACAATGAGCAGTTCTTC.